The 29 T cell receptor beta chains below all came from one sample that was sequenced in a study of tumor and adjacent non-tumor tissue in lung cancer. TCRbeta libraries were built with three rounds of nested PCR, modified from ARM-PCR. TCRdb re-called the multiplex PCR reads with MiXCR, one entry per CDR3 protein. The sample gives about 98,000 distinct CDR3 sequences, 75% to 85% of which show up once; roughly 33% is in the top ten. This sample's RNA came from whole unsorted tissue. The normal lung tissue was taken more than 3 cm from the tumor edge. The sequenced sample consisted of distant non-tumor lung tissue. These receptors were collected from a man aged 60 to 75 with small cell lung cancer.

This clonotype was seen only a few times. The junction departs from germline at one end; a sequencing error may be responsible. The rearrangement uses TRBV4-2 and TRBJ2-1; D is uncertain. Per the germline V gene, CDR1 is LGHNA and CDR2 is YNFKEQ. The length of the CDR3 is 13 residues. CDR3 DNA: TGTGCCAGCAACCAAGATGGATACAATGAGCAGTTTTTC. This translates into CASNQDGYNEQFF.

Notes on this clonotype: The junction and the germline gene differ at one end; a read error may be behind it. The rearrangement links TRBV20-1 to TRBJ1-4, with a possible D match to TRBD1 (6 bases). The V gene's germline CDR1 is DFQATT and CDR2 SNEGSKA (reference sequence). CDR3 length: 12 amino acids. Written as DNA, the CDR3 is TGCAGTTCTAGAAGGACAGACGAAAAACTGTTTTTT. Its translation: CSSRRTDEKLFF.

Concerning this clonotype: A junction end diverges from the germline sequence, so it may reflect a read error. CDR3 residues: CACSYGGDWSNEQYF. CDR3 nucleotide sequence: TGTGCCTGCAGTTACGGGGGGGACTGGAGTAACGAGCAGTACTTC. The chain is built from TRBV6-6 and TRBJ2-7; 8 nucleotides align to TRBD2. CDR1 and CDR2 (germline): MNHNY, SVGAGI (reference sequence). There are 15 residues in the CDR3.

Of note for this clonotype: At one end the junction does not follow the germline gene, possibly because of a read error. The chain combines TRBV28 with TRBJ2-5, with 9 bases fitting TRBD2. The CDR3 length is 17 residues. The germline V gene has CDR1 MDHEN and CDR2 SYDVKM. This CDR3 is CVSSSWVVAGEEETQYF. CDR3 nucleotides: TGTGTCAGCAGTTCCTGGGTGGTAGCGGGGGAGGAGGAGACCCAGTACTTC.

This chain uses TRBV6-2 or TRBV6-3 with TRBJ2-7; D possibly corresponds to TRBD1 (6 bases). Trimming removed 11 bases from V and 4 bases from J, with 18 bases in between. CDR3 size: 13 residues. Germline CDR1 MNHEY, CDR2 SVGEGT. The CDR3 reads CAGIGDTSYEQYF. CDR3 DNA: TGTGCCGGAATTGGGGACACCTCATACGAGCAGTACTTC.

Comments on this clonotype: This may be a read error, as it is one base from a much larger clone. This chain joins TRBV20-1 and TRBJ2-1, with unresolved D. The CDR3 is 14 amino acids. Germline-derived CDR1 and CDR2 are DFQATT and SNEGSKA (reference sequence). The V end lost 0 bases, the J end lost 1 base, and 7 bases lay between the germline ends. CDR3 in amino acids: CSARDTLSYNEQFF. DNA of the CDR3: TGCAGTGCTAGAGATACGCTGTCCTACAATGAGCAGTTCTTC.

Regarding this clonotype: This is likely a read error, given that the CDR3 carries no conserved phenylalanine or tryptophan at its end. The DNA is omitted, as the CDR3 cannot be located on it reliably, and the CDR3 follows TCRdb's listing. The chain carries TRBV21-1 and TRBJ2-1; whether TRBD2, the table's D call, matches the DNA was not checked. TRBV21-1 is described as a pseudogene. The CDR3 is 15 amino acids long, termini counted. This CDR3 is CASSLIRGGNNEQFL.

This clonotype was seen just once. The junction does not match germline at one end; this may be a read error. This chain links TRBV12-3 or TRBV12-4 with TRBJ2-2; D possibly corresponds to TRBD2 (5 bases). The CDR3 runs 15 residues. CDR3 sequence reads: CASCLRLMNTGEMFF. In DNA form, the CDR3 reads TGTGCCAGCTGTTTACGACTTATGAACACCGGGGAGATGTTTTTT.

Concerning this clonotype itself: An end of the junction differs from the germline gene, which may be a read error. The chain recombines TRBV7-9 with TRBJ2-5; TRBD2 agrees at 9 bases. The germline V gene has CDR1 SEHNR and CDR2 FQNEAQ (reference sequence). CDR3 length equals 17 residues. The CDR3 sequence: CANSPGLAFGVKETQYF. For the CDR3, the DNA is TGTGCCAACAGCCCGGGACTAGCATTTGGTGTGAAAGAGACCCAGTACTTC.

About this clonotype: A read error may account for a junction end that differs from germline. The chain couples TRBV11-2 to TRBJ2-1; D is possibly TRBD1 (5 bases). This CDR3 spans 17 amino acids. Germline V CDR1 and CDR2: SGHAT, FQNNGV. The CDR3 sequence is CACGLVTAQSSYYEQFF. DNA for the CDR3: TGTGCCTGCGGCTTAGTGACAGCCCAGAGCTCCTACTATGAGCAGTTCTTC.

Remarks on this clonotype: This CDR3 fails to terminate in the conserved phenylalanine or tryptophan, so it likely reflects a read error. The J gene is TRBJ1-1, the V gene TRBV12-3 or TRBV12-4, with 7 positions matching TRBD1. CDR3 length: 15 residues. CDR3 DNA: TGTACCAGCCGACGATCTTCGACAGGGAACTCTGAAGCTTTCTTA. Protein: CTSRRSSTGNSEAFL.

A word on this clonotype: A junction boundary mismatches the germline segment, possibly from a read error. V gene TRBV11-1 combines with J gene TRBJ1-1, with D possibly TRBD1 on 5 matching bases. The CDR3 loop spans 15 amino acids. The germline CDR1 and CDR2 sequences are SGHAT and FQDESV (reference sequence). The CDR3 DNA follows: TGTGCCAGCGGCTTAGGGAACAAGGGGCGTCCTGAAGCTTTCTTT. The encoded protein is CASGLGNKGRPEAFF. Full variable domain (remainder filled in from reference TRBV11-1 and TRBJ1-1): EAEVAQSPRYKITEKSQAVAFWCDPISGHATLYWYRQILGQGPELLVQFQDESVVDDSQLPKDRFSAERLKGVDSTLKIQPAELGDSAMYLCASGLGNKGRPEAFFGQGTRLTVV.

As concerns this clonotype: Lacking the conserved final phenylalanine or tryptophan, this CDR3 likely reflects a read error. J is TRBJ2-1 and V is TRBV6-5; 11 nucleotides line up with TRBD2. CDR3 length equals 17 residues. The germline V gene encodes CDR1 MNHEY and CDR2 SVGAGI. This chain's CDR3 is CASSYSIWGLADNKQFH. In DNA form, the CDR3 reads TGTGCCAGCAGTTACTCGATCTGGGGACTAGCGGACAATAAGCAGTTCCAC.

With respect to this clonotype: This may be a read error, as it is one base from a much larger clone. CDR3 coding DNA: TGTGCCAGCAGCTTAGGGGCTAACGTGAGACTGTTCCTCAATGAGCAGTTCTTC. Translation gives CASSLGANVRLFLNEQFF. The rearrangement links TRBV7-8 to TRBJ2-1; D call uncertain. Trimming left V 1 base short and J 6 bases short, with 22 bases between. CDR1 and CDR2 (germline): SGHVS, FQNEAQ. CDR3 length: 18 amino acids.

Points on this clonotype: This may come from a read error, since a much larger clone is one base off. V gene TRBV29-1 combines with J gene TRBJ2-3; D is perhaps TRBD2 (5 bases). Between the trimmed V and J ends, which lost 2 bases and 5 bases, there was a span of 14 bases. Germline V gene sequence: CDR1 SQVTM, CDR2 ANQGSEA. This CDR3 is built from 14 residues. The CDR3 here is CSVEHGVALDTQYF. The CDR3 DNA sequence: TGCAGCGTTGAACACGGGGTTGCCCTAGATACGCAGTATTTT.

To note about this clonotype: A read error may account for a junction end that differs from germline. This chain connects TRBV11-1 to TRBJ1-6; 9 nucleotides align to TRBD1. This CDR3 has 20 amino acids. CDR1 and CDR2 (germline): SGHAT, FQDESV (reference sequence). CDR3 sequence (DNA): TGTGCTAGCAGCCAGCACCGGGACAGGGCCTCCACTCGTACAAATTCACCCCTCCACTTT. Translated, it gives CASSQHRDRASTRTNSPLHF. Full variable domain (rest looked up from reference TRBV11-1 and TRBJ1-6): EAEVAQSPRYKITEKSQAVAFWCDPISGHATLYWYRQILGQGPELLVQFQDESVVDDSQLPKDRFSAERLKGVDSTLKIQPAELGDSAMYLCASSQHRDRASTRTNSPLHFGNGTRLTVT.

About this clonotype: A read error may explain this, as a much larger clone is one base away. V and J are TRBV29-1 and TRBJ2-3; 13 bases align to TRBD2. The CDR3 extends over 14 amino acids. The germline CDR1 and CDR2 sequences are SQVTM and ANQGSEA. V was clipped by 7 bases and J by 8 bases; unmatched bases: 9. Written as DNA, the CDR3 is TGCAGCGCCCAACCGGGACTAGCGGGATGTACGCAGTATTTT. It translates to CSAQPGLAGCTQYF.

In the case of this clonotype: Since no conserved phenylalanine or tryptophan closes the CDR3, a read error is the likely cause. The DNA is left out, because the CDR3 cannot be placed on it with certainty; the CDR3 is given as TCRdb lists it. The CDR3 loop reads CANSLEPASYNEQLL. The rearrangement joins TRBV11-2 to TRBJ2-1; TRBD2, the table's D call, lacks a check against the DNA. The CDR3 extends over 15 residues, inclusive of both ends. Germline V lookup: CDR1 SGHAT, CDR2 FQNNGV.

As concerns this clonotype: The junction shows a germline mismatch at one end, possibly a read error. As DNA, the CDR3 is TGCAGCGCTAGAGCAGAATGGGGCGCGGGAGGGGGGGAAAGCACAGATACACAGTATTTT. Encoded protein: CSARAEWGAGGGESTDTQYF. J is TRBJ2-3 and V is TRBV20-1; 9 nucleotides line up with TRBD2. Germline CDR1 DFQATT, CDR2 SNEGSKA (reference sequence). The CDR3 has 20 residues.

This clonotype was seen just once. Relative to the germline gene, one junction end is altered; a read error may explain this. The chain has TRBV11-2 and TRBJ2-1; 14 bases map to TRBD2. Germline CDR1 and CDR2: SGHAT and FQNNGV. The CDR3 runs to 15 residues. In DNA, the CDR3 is TGTGCCAACAGCCTGGGACTAGCGGGAGACAATGAGCAGTTCTTC. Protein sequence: CANSLGLAGDNEQFF.

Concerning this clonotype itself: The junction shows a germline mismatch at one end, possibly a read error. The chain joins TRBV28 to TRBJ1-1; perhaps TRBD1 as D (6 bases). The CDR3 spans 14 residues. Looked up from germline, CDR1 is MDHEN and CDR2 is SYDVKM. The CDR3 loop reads CTSSHTRGTTEAFF. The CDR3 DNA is TGTACCAGCAGTCATACGAGGGGGACCACTGAAGCTTTCTTC.

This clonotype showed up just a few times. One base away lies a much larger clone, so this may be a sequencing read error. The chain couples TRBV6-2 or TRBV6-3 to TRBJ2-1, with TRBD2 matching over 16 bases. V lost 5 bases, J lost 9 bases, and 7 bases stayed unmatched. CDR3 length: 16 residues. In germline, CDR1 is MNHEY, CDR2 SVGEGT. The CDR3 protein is CASSIQGLAGGVEQFF. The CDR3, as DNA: TGTGCCAGCAGTATACAGGGACTAGCGGGAGGGGTTGAGCAGTTCTTC.

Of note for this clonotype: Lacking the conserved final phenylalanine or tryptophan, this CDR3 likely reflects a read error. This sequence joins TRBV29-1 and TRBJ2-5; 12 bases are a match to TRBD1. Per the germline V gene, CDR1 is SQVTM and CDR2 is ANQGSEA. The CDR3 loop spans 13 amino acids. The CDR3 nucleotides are TGTAGCGTCGGGGACAGGGGGCGGGAGACCCAGTACTCC. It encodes CSVGDRGRETQYS.

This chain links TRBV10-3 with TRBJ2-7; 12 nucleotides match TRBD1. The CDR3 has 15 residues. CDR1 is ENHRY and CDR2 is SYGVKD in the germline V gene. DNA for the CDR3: TGTGACATCAGTGGGACAGGGGGCCAGTCGGACGAGCAGTACGTG. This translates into CDISGTGGQSDEQYV.

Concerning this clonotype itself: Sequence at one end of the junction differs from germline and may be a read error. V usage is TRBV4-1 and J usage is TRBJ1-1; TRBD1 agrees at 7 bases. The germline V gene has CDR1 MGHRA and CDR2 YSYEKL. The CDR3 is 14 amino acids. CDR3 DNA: TGTGCCAGCAGCCTGGACAGGAGGGCCACTGAAGCTTTCTTT. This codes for CASSLDRRATEAFF.

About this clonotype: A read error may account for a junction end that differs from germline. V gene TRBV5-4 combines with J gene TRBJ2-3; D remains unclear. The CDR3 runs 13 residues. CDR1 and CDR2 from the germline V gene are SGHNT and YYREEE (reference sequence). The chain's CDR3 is CAGSPLTSDTQYF. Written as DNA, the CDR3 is TGTGCCGGCAGCCCGCTGACGTCAGATACGCAGTATTTT. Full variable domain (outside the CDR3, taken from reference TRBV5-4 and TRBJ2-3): ETGVTQSPTHLIKTRGQQVTLRCSSQSGHNTVSWYQQALGQGPQFIFQYYREEENGRGNFPPRFSGLQFPNYSSELNVNALELDDSALYLCAGSPLTSDTQYFGPGTRLTVL.

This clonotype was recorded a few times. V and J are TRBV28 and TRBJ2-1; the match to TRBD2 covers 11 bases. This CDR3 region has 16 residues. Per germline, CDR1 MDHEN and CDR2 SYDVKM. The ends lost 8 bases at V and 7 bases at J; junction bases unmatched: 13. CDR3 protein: CASGPPIAGGLNEQFF. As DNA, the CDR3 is TGTGCCAGCGGTCCCCCTATAGCGGGAGGGCTGAATGAGCAGTTCTTC.

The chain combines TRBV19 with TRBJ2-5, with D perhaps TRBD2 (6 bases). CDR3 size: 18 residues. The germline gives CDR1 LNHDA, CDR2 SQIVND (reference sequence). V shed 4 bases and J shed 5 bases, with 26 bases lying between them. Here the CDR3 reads CASSRFVSGEVKKETQYF. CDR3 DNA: TGTGCCAGTAGTAGATTCGTATCGGGAGAGGTCAAAAAGGAGACCCAGTACTTC.

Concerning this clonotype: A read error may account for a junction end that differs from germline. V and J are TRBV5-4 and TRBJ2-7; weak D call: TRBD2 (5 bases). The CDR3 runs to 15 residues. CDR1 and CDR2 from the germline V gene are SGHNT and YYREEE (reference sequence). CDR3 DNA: TGTGACAGCAGCCGCCAGAGAGGAGGTTCCCACGAGCAGTACTTC. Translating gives CDSSRQRGGSHEQYF. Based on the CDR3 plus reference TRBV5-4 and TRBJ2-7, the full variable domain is ETGVTQSPTHLIKTRGQQVTLRCSSQSGHNTVSWYQQALGQGPQFIFQYYREEENGRGNFPPRFSGLQFPNYSSELNVNALELDDSALYLCDSSRQRGGSHEQYFGPGTRLTVT.